This TCR beta chain came from a study of blood T cell repertoires in COVID-19. This CDR3 is built from 16 residues. Trimming took 1 base from V and 1 from J, leaving 11 bases between them. Germline V CDR1 and CDR2: LGHNT, FRNRAP. The method was immunoSEQ multiplex PCR; TCRdb's version includes in-frame clones alone and lacks a portion of them. The sample lists about 480,000 clones, roughly nine tenths occurring once. Sequenced material: peripheral blood. V gene TRBV12-5 combines with J gene TRBJ2-1; D perhaps matches TRBD1 (6 bases). The sequence came from a man in his late teens or twenties with COVID-19, enrolled during active disease. The CDR3 DNA reads TGTGCTAGTGGTTTGGGACTCCAGGGGTCCTACAATGAGCAGTTCTTC. It is translated as CASGLGLQGSYNEQFF.